This T cell receptor (beta chain) derives from a study of cytomegalovirus exposure and HLA in healthy donors. Germline assignment: CDR1 MGHRA and CDR2 YSYEKL. The CDR3 length is 13 residues. Trimming cost V 4 bases and J 4 bases, with 5 bases left between them. 13 Jbeta primers and 60 Vbeta primers were used for the PCR. The repertoire was sequenced with immunoSEQ multiplex PCR; TCRdb's copy has only in-frame clones and lacks some. The sample has 150,000 to 200,000 clones; 78% are singletons. With respect to this clone: Its antigen is not identified.

Notes on the study in general: With high specificity and sensitivity, the classifier reportedly diagnosed cytomegalovirus status. In a later analysis, at a false discovery rate of 0.05, roughly 17,000 TCR beta sequences matched HLA alleles.

V and J are TRBV4-1 and TRBJ1-6; no firm D call. Sequencing was performed on PBMCs. The receptor comes from a woman between 50 and 59 years old in good health and CMV-seropositive. DNA for the CDR3: TGCGCCAGCAGCCCGCGATATAATTCACCCCTCCACTTT. Translated, it gives CASSPRYNSPLHF.